Reported below is one T cell receptor beta chain. Only in-frame clones appear in the TCRdb table, and some are missing; sequencing was by immunoSEQ multiplex PCR. The data show 200,000 to 300,000 clones, about nine tenths seen once. The data belong to a study of blood T cell repertoires in COVID-19. This CDR3 is built from 14 residues. The V end was cut by 0 bases, the J end by 6 bases, with 12 bases between. Germline loops: CDR1 SGDLS, CDR2 YYNGEE. Input material: peripheral blood. The rearrangement links TRBV9 to TRBJ1-1, with D unresolved. The sequence came from a man aged 60 to 75 who had recovered from COVID-19. CDR3: CASSVGGRSSEAFF. CDR3 nucleotide sequence: TGTGCCAGCAGCGTAGGAGGGCGGTCTTCTGAAGCTTTCTTT.